A single sample is the source of the 2 T cell receptor beta chains below, sequenced in a study of shared clonotypes between healthy human individuals. The protocol was immunoSEQ multiplex PCR, while the TCRdb copy is restricted to in-frame clones and leaves out a portion. The sample yields about 1.5 million clones, 95% to 99% seen once. The sequencing sample was made of naive CD4+ T cells sorted from blood. Sample subset: CD45RA+ positively selected. These receptors all come from a man under 40 in good health.

The chain couples TRBV10-3 to TRBJ2-7; TRBD1 might be the D (5 bases). CDR3 size: 15 residues. The germline gives CDR1 ENHRY, CDR2 SYGVKD. Trimming left V 0 bases short and J 1 base short, with 10 bases between. For the CDR3, the DNA is TGTGCCATCAGTGAGTCGAAGGGGAAGTCCTACGAGCAGTACTTC. This encodes CAISESKGKSYEQYF.

V is TRBV19 and J is TRBJ2-7, with TRBD2 matching 11 bases. The V gene end was trimmed by 3 bases and the J gene end by 2 bases; junction bases not matched to a gene: 6. CDR1 and CDR2 from the germline V gene are LNHDA and SQIVND (reference sequence). The CDR3 totals 16 residues. The CDR3 protein is CASSIGASGRPYEQYF. DNA of the CDR3: TGTGCCAGTAGTATCGGAGCTAGCGGGAGGCCCTACGAGCAGTACTTC.